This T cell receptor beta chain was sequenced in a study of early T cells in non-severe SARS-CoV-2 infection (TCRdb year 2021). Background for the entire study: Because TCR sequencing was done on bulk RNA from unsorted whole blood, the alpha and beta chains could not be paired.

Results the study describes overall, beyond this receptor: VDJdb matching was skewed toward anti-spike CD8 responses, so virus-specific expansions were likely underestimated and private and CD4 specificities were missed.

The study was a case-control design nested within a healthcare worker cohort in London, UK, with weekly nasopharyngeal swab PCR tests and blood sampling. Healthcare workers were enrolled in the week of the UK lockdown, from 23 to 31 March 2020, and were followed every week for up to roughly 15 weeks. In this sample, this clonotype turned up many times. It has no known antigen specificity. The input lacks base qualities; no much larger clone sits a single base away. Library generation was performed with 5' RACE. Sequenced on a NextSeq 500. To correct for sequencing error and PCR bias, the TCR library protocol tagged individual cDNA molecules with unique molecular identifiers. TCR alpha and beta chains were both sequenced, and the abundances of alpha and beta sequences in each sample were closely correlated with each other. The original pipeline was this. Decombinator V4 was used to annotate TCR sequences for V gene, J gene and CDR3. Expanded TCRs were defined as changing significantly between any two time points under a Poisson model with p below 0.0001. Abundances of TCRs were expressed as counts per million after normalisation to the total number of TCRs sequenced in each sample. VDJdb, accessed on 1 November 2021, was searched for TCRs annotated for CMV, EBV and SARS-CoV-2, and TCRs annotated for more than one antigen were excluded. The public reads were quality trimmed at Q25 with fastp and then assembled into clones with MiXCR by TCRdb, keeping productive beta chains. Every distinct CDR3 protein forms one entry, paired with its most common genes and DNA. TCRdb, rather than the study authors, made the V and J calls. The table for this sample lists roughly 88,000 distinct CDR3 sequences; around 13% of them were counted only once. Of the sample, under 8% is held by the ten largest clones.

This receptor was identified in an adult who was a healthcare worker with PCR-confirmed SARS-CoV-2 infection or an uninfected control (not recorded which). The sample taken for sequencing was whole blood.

The DNA sequence is given as TGCGCCAGCAGCTTGGATTTAGACAAGGCCACTGAAGCTTTCTTT. Its translation reads: CASSLDLDKATEAFF. In this chain, TRBV5-1 is recombined with TRBJ1-1, with the identity of the D gene unclear. According to the germline V gene, CDR1 reads SGHRS and CDR2 reads YFSETQ. The V end loses 0 bases and the J end loses 4 bases, and a stretch of 13 bases separates them. The CDR3 numbers 15 residues from cysteine through phenylalanine. Only the CDR3 region is kept as DNA, spanning 45 bases read in frame from base 1.